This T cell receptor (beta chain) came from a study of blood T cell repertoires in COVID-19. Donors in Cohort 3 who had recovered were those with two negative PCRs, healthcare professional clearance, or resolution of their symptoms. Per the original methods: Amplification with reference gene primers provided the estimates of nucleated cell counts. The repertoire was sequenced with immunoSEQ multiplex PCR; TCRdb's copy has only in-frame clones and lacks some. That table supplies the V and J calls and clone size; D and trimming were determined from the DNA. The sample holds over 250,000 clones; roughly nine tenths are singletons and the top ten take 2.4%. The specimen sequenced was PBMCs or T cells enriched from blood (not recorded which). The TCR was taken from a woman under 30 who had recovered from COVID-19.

The CDR3, as DNA: TGTGCCAGCAGTTTATACTTAAATGAGCAGTTCTTC. Protein product: CASSLYLNEQFF. The rearrangement uses TRBV28 and TRBJ2-1; D is unclear. Trimming left V 1 base short and J 7 bases short, with 5 bases between. Germline lookup yields CDR1 MDHEN and CDR2 SYDVKM. This CDR3 has 12 residues.